This TCR beta chain was identified during a study of blood T cells in healthy people across ages (dated by TCRdb to about 2015). For the wider study: In model experiments, roughly one uniquely barcoded TCR beta cDNA molecule per two T cells was captured by template switching. Using deep sequencing normalized with unique cDNA molecular identifiers, the study measured how TCR beta repertoire diversity changes with age. Four age groups were formed from the donors: young (average roughly 15 years), middle-aged (approximately 40), aged (roughly 56) and long-lived (82). Donors of different ages were randomly distributed across sequencing lanes to avoid experimental bias. Two additional independent replicas of 1 million unique cDNA reads from the same blood draw were analyzed for two donors (one aged 18 to 30 and one aged 80 or older).

Library prep was done by 5' RACE. Sequencing relied on an Illumina HiSeq 2500. A second roughly 6 to 12 cycle PCR used a sample-barcoded 5' primer and a J-beta primer mix. A unique molecular identifier was introduced onto each TCR beta cDNA molecule by a template-switch 5' adaptor carrying 12 random nucleotides. At least 2.5 million CDR3-containing paired-end reads were obtained from each sample. First-strand cDNA was synthesized from all RNA with the Mint cDNA synthesis kit, primed by a TRBC-specific oligonucleotide. After uracil-DNA glycosylase treatment, a first 18-cycle PCR used universal primers M1SS and BC2_uni_R on all cDNA. The paper's data handling went like this. Each sample was normalized by randomly selecting 1 million high-quality reads, each carrying a distinct molecular identifier. Instead of being binned into consensus sequences, reads with shared molecular identifiers were discarded. MiTCR, with a Q25 quality threshold and the strictest error-elimination algorithm, was used for CDR3 identification, clonotype clustering and error correction. A nonparametric unseen species model with Euler transformation was used to estimate a lower bound on total TCR beta diversity. TCRdb reworked the public reads: Q25 trimming with fastp, MiXCR clone assembly, productive beta chains retained. Rows matching on CDR3 protein sequence are summarized as one entry with the most common DNA and genes. These V and J calls rely on TCRdb rather than the paper's analysis. This sample holds some 790,000 distinct CDR3 sequences; 25% to 30% were observed only once. Together, the top ten hold 15% to 20% of the sample.

The donors were some 39 Caucasian individuals from Russia, aged roughly 6 to 100 years, who were systemically healthy. Each donor gave about 9.8 milliliters of peripheral blood, drawn into EDTA-treated Vacutainer tubes. Ficoll-Paque density-gradient centrifugation was used to isolate PBMCs, with at least 6.5 million per sample. Trizol reagent was used to extract total RNA from PBMCs, with at least 5 micrograms per sample. Naive CD45RAhigh/CD27high T cell percentages were measured by flow cytometry on a PBMC aliquot from every donor. The V end gives up 8 bases and the J end 0 bases, leaving 14 bases in the junction not matched to a gene. From the cysteine through the phenylalanine, the CDR3 covers 18 amino acids. This entry keeps only the CDR3 DNA: 54 bases, framed from base 1. CDR1 SGHRS and CDR2 YFSETQ are derived from the germline V gene. What the authors observed across the whole study: Because the CMV infection status of the donors was unknown, age-related changes in expanded clonotypes may potentially have been confounded. Total diversity estimates from one million sequenced T cells were considered lower bounds and underestimates. The long-lived group showed more naive CD4+ T cells, fewer expanded clones and increased TCR diversity than the aged group, suggesting age selection. Conclusive comparison of naive and antigen-experienced compartments was prevented by the profiling of bulk unsorted PBMCs. The percentage of naive T cells measured by flow cytometry correlated strongly with observed TCR beta diversity. As age increased, observed TCR beta diversity per million T cells dropped in a roughly linear way, and a significant reduction was already evident by age about 40.

This clonotype was picked up many times. The antigen this receptor binds is unknown. No much larger clone is present one base from it, and per-base qualities are unavailable. Input material: blood. The receptor chain draws on TRBV5-1 and TRBJ2-6; TRBD2 fits 7 bases in the junction. This receptor was identified in a woman over 75 in good health. The DNA sequence follows: TGCGCCAGGAAGCGGGGAGGGTACCTTGGCTCTGGGGCCAACGTCCTGACTTTC. Translated, it gives CARKRGGYLGSGANVLTF.